This note documents a single T cell receptor beta chain sequence. This entry comes from a study of PD-L1 blockade in urothelial cancer. Study summary: Prior exposure to chemotherapy in patients amounted to 0 to 3 regimens received. Analyzed time points were 3 weeks (second dose) and 6 weeks after therapy began.

TCRdb's copy holds only in-frame clones and misses some; the assay was immunoSEQ multiplex PCR. The sample has 25,000 to 30,000 clones, more than 70% seen once. The length of the CDR3 is 15 residues. Germline assignment: CDR1 SGDLS and CDR2 YYNGEE. The trim removed 7 bases at V and 2 bases at J, leaving 10 bases unmatched. The chain joins TRBV9 to TRBJ2-5, with TRBD2 matching 8 bases. The sample was PBMCs, taken around atezolizumab (anti-PD-L1) treatment. This TCR was sampled from a man over 45 with urothelial cancer. The CDR3 loop reads CASAIGRDLQETQYF. The CDR3 DNA reads TGTGCCAGCGCTATCGGGAGGGACTTACAAGAGACCCAGTACTTC.